This TCR beta chain was profiled in a study of OX40 agonist ivuxolimab in advanced cancers. Study-level information: At roughly 80% male, the cohort had a mean age of around 56 years, ranging from about 23 to 80. Overall study findings and caveats: Both blood CD4+ and CD8+ T cells showed clonal growth by week 6 at 0.1 to 3.0 mg/kg.

Remarks on this clone: Its matching antigen is unknown.

Here immunoSEQ multiplex PCR was the method, and the copy in TCRdb shows in-frame clones only, minus some. The table shows roughly 66,000 clones, with around 83% occurring only once. The receptor was isolated from an adult with an advanced solid tumor such as melanoma, head and neck, liver or kidney cancer. The sample was CD4+ or CD8+ T cells sorted from blood, taken in a trial of the OX40 agonist ivuxolimab.

The CDR3 is CASSLDTGAYEQYF. CDR3 DNA: TGTGCCAGCAGCTTGGATACAGGAGCCTACGAGCAGTACTTC. The V call is TRBV5-5, the J call TRBJ2-7, with D tentatively TRBD1 (5 bases). The CDR3 is 14 amino acids. V gave up 0 bases and J gave up 2 bases, with 9 bases separating them. Germline V lookup: CDR1 SGHKS, CDR2 YYEKEE (reference sequence).